The present TCR beta chain was sequenced within a study of Graves' ophthalmopathy and Graves' hyperthyroidism. Across the whole study: Untreated patients at initial diagnosis provided peripheral blood. General study results and limits: Blood was where most expanded thyroid clonotypes above 0.001 frequency also turned up. Ophthalmopathy progression was predicted with under 71% sensitivity and about 72% specificity.

This clonotype was detected many times. What it binds is unknown. The study enrolled ophthalmopathy donors with moderate-to-severe activity, CAS ≥3, NOSPECS ≥4 and duration under 3 months. Per the germline V gene, CDR1 is LNHDA and CDR2 is SQIVND (reference sequence). This CDR3 contains 15 residues. V was cut by 6 bases and J by 4 bases, with 16 bases left in between. RNA transcripts were the source from which TCR beta CDR3 regions were amplified. First-round RT-PCR used HTBI primers; second-round multiplex PCR followed. MiXCR, run by TCRdb on the multiplex PCR reads, gives a single entry per CDR3 protein. The profile shows 40,000 or so distinct CDR3 sequences, around 50% of them singletons.

Sequences were obtained from peripheral blood. This TCR was recovered from an adult man with Graves' ophthalmopathy. This rearrangement joins TRBV19 to TRBJ1-5; D call uncertain. The CDR3 DNA follows: TGTGCCAGTAGGTTTTCGTTGGGAGCGAATCAGCCCCAGCATTTT. Translated: CASRFSLGANQPQHF.